The clone carrying this T cell receptor beta chain was found a few times. Its antigen is undetermined. 5'RACE primed from the constant segment yielded TCR alpha and TCR beta cDNA libraries bearing sample barcodes and UMIs. MiXCR was run by TCRdb on the 5' RACE reads, yielding one entry per CDR3 protein. Of fewer than 250,000 distinct CDR3 sequences listed, roughly 27% are singletons. The sample comes from a study of T-cell memory formation after mild COVID-19. Study results and caveats: Later expanders leaned toward CD4+, whereas clones contracting from day 15 to 85 were balanced CD4/CD8.

The V and J ends lost 6 bases and 3 bases respectively, with 20 bases between them. The CDR3 length is 17 residues. The chain links TRBV12-3 or TRBV12-4 to TRBJ2-2, with a possible D match to TRBD2 (6 bases). The TCR comes from an adult woman who had mild COVID-19 (a few samples of this study predate the infection). Cell type and time point are not known. The sequencing sample was made of PBMCs or a T cell subset sorted from them (not recorded which). The CDR3: CASSTRLGDLYTGELFF. CDR3 nucleotides: TGTGCCAGCAGCACACGCCTTGGGGACTTATACACCGGGGAGCTGTTTTTT.